This section outlines one TCR beta chain sequence together with its context. No antigen is known for it. TCRdb used MiXCR to reprocess the reads, holding one entry per CDR3 protein. The table shows about 83,000 distinct CDR3 sequences, with under 30% occurring only once. The data were obtained in a study of T cell repertoires in cytomegalovirus infection. The overall study: The study used recently identified HLA-C-restricted and well-studied HLA-B-restricted CMV epitopes. Signatures in public TCR beta sequences pointed to both CMV infection and matching HLA type. Findings and limits, study-wide: The ex vivo response showed dominance by HLA-C-restricted CMV-specific TCR beta clonotypes.

Per germline, CDR1 DFQATT and CDR2 SNEGSKA (reference sequence). The CDR3 spans 17 residues. J gave up 2 bases and V 2 bases, and 11 bases lay outside the gene matches. The sequences come from CD8+ T cells from cultured PBMCs, collected from culture after CMV antigen stimulation. This chain links TRBV20-1 with TRBJ2-1; 8 positions match TRBD2. This sequence was found in a human donor in good health (CMV status not recorded). Some clones in this sample may be carry-over from other donors' samples. The CDR3 is CSARTFTGGITYNEQFF. The DNA of the CDR3 is TGCAGTGCTAGAACGTTTACGGGAGGGATTACCTACAATGAGCAGTTCTTC.